The entry below describes one TCR beta chain. Its antigen remains unidentified. There are no base qualities to consult, and no much larger clone falls within one base. The source of the sample is a study of cytomegalovirus exposure and HLA in healthy donors (dated by TCRdb to about 2017). Context from the whole study: In an earlier analysis of approximately 500 of the donors, 250 to 350 Gb of sequence data and some 120 million unique TCR beta sequences from roughly 180 million T cells were reported. Roughly 300 gigabases of sequencing data and about 92 million unique TCR sequences made up an early release that covered approximately 650 HLA-typed donors. Of the roughly 400 genotyped donors, roughly 80% fell in the genetic ancestry cluster associated with self-reported Caucasian donors. The study aimed to test whether cataloging public T cell receptors could reveal signatures of past pathogen exposure. The study used immunosequencing to profile the T cell repertoires of 666 subjects and linked those repertoires to cytomegalovirus serostatus. Along with the approximately 700-subject first cohort, a separate validation cohort of over 90 different subjects was used. High-throughput TCR immunosequencing, statistical association of individual TCRs with disease status, and machine learning were combined to predict cytomegalovirus infection status. In a later analysis, previously published TCR beta repertoires from several hundred donors were re-analyzed and high-resolution HLA genotyping was added so that TCR occurrence patterns could be studied. Rather than drawing on any new phenotypic data, the later analysis identified candidate immune exposures from TCR beta sequences and the way those sequences occurred across donors. In an earlier analysis of more than 550 of the donors, high-throughput TCR beta sequencing was used to judge whether each TCR beta V gene segment behaved as functional or pseudogenic. Donor age, sex, ethnicity and CMV serostatus were collected together with the repertoire data. In a later genetic analysis, genome-wide SNP genotypes for about three fifths of the roughly 670 donors were used, and that subset was treated as a discovery cohort. Every repertoire in the discovery cohort had been generated on one and the same sequencing platform. Both class I and class II loci were covered by HLA typing, at four-digit resolution. The number of typed donors differed by locus: about 620-640 for A, B, C, DRB1 and DQB1; 522 for DQA1; some 610 for DPA1; and roughly 490 for DPB1. Five DR-DQ haplotypes were handled as single units for association and clustering because linkage in the cohort was strong. Among a few hundred genotyped donors of the cohort, an average of around 240,000 unique TCR beta nucleotide sequences were sequenced per donor, around 18% of them non-productive.

Points the paper makes about the study in general: The study listed 150 to 200 TCR beta chains as associated with cytomegalovirus. The classifier was reported to diagnose cytomegalovirus status with high specificity and sensitivity in both the original and validation cohorts. A further reported finding was that TCR beta sequences accurately predicted the HLA-A and HLA-B alleles for most subjects in the first cohort. A later analysis reported that several top co-occurrence clusters appeared linked to parvovirus B19, influenza, CMV and Epstein-Barr virus. Sequencing depth was assumed to be roughly uniform across donors in the presence/absence analyses, though that assumption may not hold. While some public TCRs were present in many individuals, most TCR sequences turned up only very rarely across donors. In a later analysis, the rate of TCR association differed among HLA loci, with DRB1 alleles having the most associated TCRs and HLA-C alleles having the fewest. A later analysis associated some 17,000 TCR beta sequences with specific HLA alleles at a false discovery rate of 0.05. A later genetic analysis associated a missense DCLRE1C variant with V-gene and J-gene trimming of TCR beta chains, and an independent cohort replicated the association. Because the 87-base-pair reads could not distinguish some IMGT-functional V segments, including TRBV6-2 and TRBV6-3, those segments were excluded. The sequencing pipeline was judged likely to have produced a cluster of highly shared sequence variants as a technical artifact. In a later analysis, HLA-associated TCR beta chains were found to be more clonally expanded and to have lower generation probabilities than equally common non-associated chains. Linkage disequilibrium might explain the correlated functional status among segregating V segments, but an unknown experimental factor could not be ruled out. In a later analysis, most CMV-associated TCR beta chains were found to appear HLA-restricted, with HLA associations seemingly driven largely by CMV exposure. A few of the identified cytomegalovirus-associated TCR beta chains were confirmed in vitro to be specific for cytomegalovirus antigens. It was suggested by the authors that the approach could potentially be generalized to other disease states and immunological phenotypes. Compared with the approximately 670-donor mean, donors in an Asian-associated ancestry cluster had fewer N-insertions in productive TCRs, according to a later genetic analysis. Because some donors lacked HLA typing at each locus, the association tests relied only on the typed subset. This cohort had only TCR beta chains sequenced, and the lack of alpha or paired-chain data limited which features could be detected. Because counts were too low, around 18 rarely observed V segments, including chromosome 9 orphons, were left out of the earlier analysis of about 620 of the donors. Strong co-occurrence of HLA alleles, especially DR and DQ, made assigning TCR associations to individual alleles difficult. The only immune exposure information available for the cohort was CMV serostatus. In an earlier analysis of about 550 of the donors, most TCR beta V segments were observed in productive rearrangements about 90% or about 30% of the time, broadly matching IMGT annotations.

Library preparation employed the immunoSEQ multiplex PCR assay. The multiplex PCR relied on a mix of 60 forward primers for TCR Vbeta segments and 13 reverse primers for TCR Jbeta segments. Amplification of the CDR3 region of rearranged TCR beta genes was performed with a multiplex PCR assay on genomic DNA. The amplified TCR beta libraries were sequenced on the Illumina HiSeq System as 87-base-pair reads. In the paper's pipeline: A later analysis counted tens of millions of unique TCR beta chains across the roughly 700 repertoires, and about 10 million of these chains were shared by at least two donors. Raw reads were error-corrected and collapsed into unique sequences with a nearest-neighbor algorithm that merged closely related sequences to remove PCR and sequencing errors. CDR3 sequences were aligned to IMGT reference sequences to assign V, D and J gene segments. Each retained sequence needed at least a six-nucleotide match to both a V gene segment and a J gene segment. Rearrangements were classified as productive when the CDR3 lacked stop codons and remained in frame with V and J, and all other rearrangements were classified as non-productive. Following IMGT convention, CDR3 was defined as the stretch from the second conserved V-encoded cysteine to the conserved J-encoded phenylalanine. The earlier analysis of about 620 of the donors excluded sequences that lacked an unambiguous match to a single V gene segment. In an earlier analysis of some 590 of the donors, a V segment was called functional when productive rearrangements were above 56.7%, and segregating when the standard deviation between donors exceeded 5%. To diagnose cytomegalovirus status from the catalog of TCR beta chain sequences, a statistical classification framework was built. In a later analysis, V and J genes were assigned by comparing TCR nucleotide sequences against IMGT/GENE-DB human TR gene sequences. The TCRdist pipeline was used in a later analysis to assign CDR3 sequences and most-parsimonious VDJ recombination scenarios. In a later analysis, each TCR beta chain was defined by its CDR3 amino acid sequence together with its V-gene family, and reads without a unique V-gene family were excluded. A later analysis removed 592 highly shared, low-generation-probability nucleotide sequences to deal with suspected cross-contamination and a sequencing artifact. A later analysis calculated a clonal expansion index for each public chain from normalized within-repertoire ranks of inferred template counts. In a later analysis, generation probabilities were computed using a VDJ recombination model fitted to out-of-frame rearrangements, and the results were checked against IGoR. A later analysis scored TCR-TCR, TCR-HLA and TCR-CMV co-occurrence with hypergeometric tests, applying a repertoire-size bias correction to TCR pairs. False discovery rates were estimated in a later analysis by permuting HLA or CMV assignments 20 times. In a later analysis, co-occurring TCRs were grouped using DBSCAN, and TCRdist sequence similarity was added for clustering within HLA-allele-positive subsets. For co-occurrence clustering, repertoires with fewer than 30,000 or more than 120,000 public chains were excluded, along with roughly 5 repertoires with anomalous nucleotide sharing. TCRdb obtained this table from immuneACCESS and retained in-frame rearrangements with V and J assigned. These tables miss some clones; where compared with another copy, unresolved V genes account for less than half of the shortfall, and the remainder is unexplained. The DNA was the basis for D and trimming; V, J and clone size are from that table. The sample includes about 190,000 clones, with 85% observed a single time. Together, the top ten hold 1% of the sample.

The cohort was made up of 666 healthy bone marrow donors. All cohort members were sampled while nominally healthy, although unrecorded immune exposures were likely present. The donor was CMV seronegative and was included in the group of a few hundred seronegative cohort members. A peripheral blood sample was provided by each donor, and peripheral blood mononuclear cells were used for TCR beta sequencing. Genomic DNA extraction from the blood cell samples was performed with the Qiagen DNeasy Blood Extraction Kit. V is pared back by 0 bases and J by 2 bases, with 17 bases lying between the germline termini. For CDR1 and CDR2, the germline V gene lists LGHNA and YNFKEQ. The CDR3, from cysteine to phenylalanine, totals 18 residues. CDR3 DNA is the only sequence kept; it has 54 bases, read in frame from the first base.

The sequenced sample was PBMCs. This clonotype was sampled from a boy aged 2 to 10 in good health and CMV-seronegative. Recombination joined TRBV4-2 with TRBJ1-3, with TRBD1 as a weak D call on 6 bases. The DNA reads as follows: TGTGCCAGCAGCCAAGATCAGGCGGGGGCATCGGCTGGAAACACCATATATTTT. Translated, this gives CASSQDQAGASAGNTIYF.